The 20 T cell receptor beta chains below come from one sample, sequenced in a study of blood T cells in healthy people across ages. Together with a sample-barcoded 5' primer, a J-beta primer mix was included in a second PCR lasting roughly 7 to 11 cycles. TCRdb processed the 5' RACE reads anew with MiXCR; each CDR3 protein has one entry. The data contain 1.5 million to 2 million distinct CDR3 sequences, roughly a third of them seen just once; the ten biggest clones take up around 11%. The specimen was blood. Receptors were obtained from a woman aged 30 to 39 in good health.

This clonotype was seen more than once but under ten times. This chain connects TRBV5-1 to TRBJ2-5; perhaps TRBD1 as D (6 bases). The DNA end is more similar to TRBJ2-7, so the J call may be wrong. The CDR3 is made up of 17 amino acids. Germline assignment: CDR1 SGHRS and CDR2 YFSETQ. CDR3 in amino acids: CASSPYLAQGKAAEQYF. CDR3 sequence (DNA): TGCGCCAGCAGCCCCTACCTCGCACAGGGAAAAGCGGCCGAGCAGTACTTC.

About this clonotype: Possible read error: a much larger clone is one base away. The V and J genes are TRBV29-1 and TRBJ2-1; D is undetermined. Germline V CDR1 and CDR2: SQVTM, ANQGSEA. Trimming shortened V by 1 base and J by 6 bases, and 16 bases separated the two germline ends. This CDR3 contains 15 residues. CDR3 DNA: TGCAGCGTTGAAGGCAGCCTGGCAGCCTGCAATGAGCAGTTCTTC. It specifies CSVEGSLAACNEQFF.

This chain links TRBV20-1 with TRBJ1-4; 7 nucleotides agree with TRBD1. After removal of 3 bases from V and 7 bases from J, the junction contained 8 bases not matched to a gene. This CDR3 is 14 amino acids long. Germline values: CDR1 DFQATT, CDR2 SNEGSKA (reference sequence). CDR3 sequence: CSAREGAKIEKLFF. The CDR3 DNA is TGCAGTGCTAGGGAGGGGGCTAAAATTGAAAAACTGTTTTTT.

This chain connects TRBV20-1 to TRBJ2-2; 9 bases line up with TRBD2. Germline V gene lookup returns CDR1 DFQATT and CDR2 SNEGSKA (reference sequence). With 1 base clipped from V and 1 base from J, the junction kept 4 bases outside the gene matches. This CDR3 contains 16 residues. This chain's CDR3 is CSARAAGGLNTGELFF. DNA for the CDR3: TGCAGTGCTAGAGCAGCGGGGGGATTGAACACCGGGGAGCTGTTTTTT.

The V and J genes are TRBV7-8 and TRBJ2-5, with D unresolved. The closer fit of TRBJ2-7 to the DNA end suggests the J call may be wrong. CDR1 is SGHVS and CDR2 is FQNEAQ in the germline V gene. CDR3 length equals 15 residues. The DNA of the CDR3 is TGTGCCAGCAACAACCATCACGAACCCACCTACGAGCAGTACTTC. Protein sequence: CASNNHHEPTYEQYF.

This clonotype showed up just a few times. The CDR3 DNA is TGCAGTGCCACTACCCCACAGGGAACATACGAGCAGTACTTC. Encoded protein: CSATTPQGTYEQYF. This chain uses TRBV20-1 with TRBJ2-7; tentatively, D is TRBD1 (6 bases). Germline-derived CDR1 and CDR2 are DFQATT and SNEGSKA (reference sequence). CDR3 length equals 14 residues. The ends were cut back, 6 bases at V and 4 bases at J, with 19 bases in the middle.

This CDR3 is CASSLVEKASSYEQYF. CDR3 DNA: TGTGCCAGCAGCTTAGTTGAGAAGGCTTCCTCCTACGAGCAGTACTTC. The chain employs TRBV7-9 and TRBJ2-7; D unresolved. Germline assignment: CDR1 SEHNR and CDR2 FQNEAQ (reference sequence). There are 16 residues in the CDR3. Trimming cost V 1 base and J 0 bases, with 13 bases left between them.

The chain is built from TRBV18 and TRBJ2-3; D is possibly TRBD1 (5 bases). The CDR3 runs to 15 residues. Germline CDR1 KGHSH, CDR2 LQKENI. Trimming stripped 3 bases from V and 1 base from J, with 11 bases between. In DNA form, the CDR3 reads TGTGCCAGCTCACCCCCGGGCAGGGGCACAGATACGCAGTATTTT. It yields the protein CASSPPGRGTDTQYF.

This clonotype was seen a handful of times. V is TRBV20-1 and J is TRBJ2-5; 8 bases are a match to TRBD2. This CDR3 has 13 amino acids. The trim removed 8 bases at V and 4 bases at J, leaving 9 bases unmatched. The germline CDR1 and CDR2 sequences are DFQATT and SNEGSKA (reference sequence). This CDR3 is CSPMGGGTETQYF. The CDR3 coding sequence is TGCAGTCCCATGGGCGGGGGGACAGAGACCCAGTACTTC.

The V gene is TRBV5-1, the J gene TRBJ1-1; D perhaps matches TRBD1 (6 bases). Germline V gene data show CDR1 as SGHRS and CDR2 as YFSETQ. Trimming stripped 4 bases from V and 5 bases from J, with 18 bases between. This CDR3 contains 15 residues. The CDR3 region is CASSNPPPQGTEAFF. The DNA of the CDR3 is TGCGCCAGCAGCAACCCTCCTCCTCAGGGGACTGAAGCTTTCTTT. The variable domain in full, with the rest retrieved from reference TRBV5-1 and TRBJ1-1, is KAGVTQTPRYLIKTRGQQVTLSCSPISGHRSVSWYQQTPGQGLQFLFEYFSETQRNKGNFPGRFSGRQFSNSRSEMNVSTLELGDSALYLCASSNPPPQGTEAFFGQGTRLTVV.

There are a few counts of this clonotype. The rearrangement links TRBV7-2 to TRBJ1-1; no definite D call. Germline lookup yields CDR1 SGHTA and CDR2 FQGNSA. V lost 4 bases and J 6 bases, leaving 18 bases between the germline ends. The CDR3 totals 15 residues. The CDR3 here is CASSSRSRLDAEAFF. The CDR3 DNA follows: TGTGCCAGCAGCTCACGATCGAGGCTAGACGCTGAAGCTTTCTTT.

This clonotype was counted only a few times. This chain connects TRBV4-1 to TRBJ1-5, with 9 bases identical to TRBD1. Germline lookup yields CDR1 MGHRA and CDR2 YSYEKL. This CDR3 contains 15 residues. J lost 6 bases, V lost 4 bases, and 7 bases had no gene match. DNA of the CDR3: TGCGCCAGCAGCCCCCCCGGGACAGGGTTTCAGCCCCAGCATTTT. It codes for CASSPPGTGFQPQHF.

This clonotype occurred a few times. The chain recombines TRBV20-1 with TRBJ2-7; D may match TRBD1 or TRBD2 (7 bases each). The J call is uncertain, as TRBJ2-4 better fits the DNA end. The CDR3 consists of 12 residues. The germline CDR1 and CDR2 sequences are DFQATT and SNEGSKA (reference sequence). In nucleotides, the CDR3 is TGCAGTGCCTCAGGGGGGGGAAACATTCAGTACTTC. Its translation is CSASGGGNIQYF.

A few counts support this clonotype. The V and J genes are TRBV20-1 and TRBJ2-2, with unresolved D. This CDR3 region has 14 residues. The V end lost 3 bases, the J end lost 0 bases, and 8 bases lay between the germline ends. In germline, CDR1 is DFQATT, CDR2 SNEGSKA (reference sequence). CDR3 amino acids: CSASALSNTGELFF. The CDR3 DNA reads as TGCAGTGCTAGTGCGTTATCGAACACCGGGGAGCTGTTTTTT.

V and J are TRBV5-1 and TRBJ2-5; TRBD1 matches at 9 bases. The CDR3 covers 15 residues. CDR1 is SGHRS and CDR2 is YFSETQ in the germline V gene. V lost 4 bases to trimming and J lost 5 bases; unmatched junction nucleotides: 9. CDR3 coding DNA: TGCGCCAGCAGCGAGGACAGGGGTATGTGGGAGACCCAGTACTTC. Amino acids: CASSEDRGMWETQYF.

This clonotype was recorded a few times. The chain uses TRBV7-8 and TRBJ1-5; 9 nucleotides match TRBD1. The CDR3 runs 15 residues. After removal of 3 bases from V and 4 bases from J, the junction contained 4 bases not matched to a gene. In germline, CDR1 is SGHVS, CDR2 FQNEAQ. The DNA for the CDR3 is TGTGCCAGCAGCTTCTCCGGGACAGGGAATCAGCCCCAGCATTTT. Its protein is CASSFSGTGNQPQHF.

The rearrangement links TRBV15 to TRBJ1-2, with D tentatively TRBD1 (5 bases). CDR3 length equals 17 residues. Germline loops: CDR1 LNHNV, CDR2 YYDKDF (reference sequence). V was shortened by 0 bases and J by 2 bases, with 16 bases between the two germline ends. CDR3 residues: CATSRERPFRANYGYTF. The CDR3 DNA sequence: TGTGCCACCAGCAGAGAAAGACCCTTCAGGGCCAACTATGGCTACACCTTC.

This clonotype was observed at least ten times. V and J are TRBV20-1 and TRBJ2-1; unclear D gene. The germline CDR1 and CDR2 sequences are DFQATT and SNEGSKA (reference sequence). The CDR3 covers 12 residues. The germline V and J ends were trimmed by 4 bases and 0 bases, with 4 bases remaining between them. The CDR3 DNA is TGCAGTGCTATCCCCTCCTACAATGAGCAGTTCTTC. Translating gives CSAIPSYNEQFF.

The chain uses TRBV2 and TRBJ2-7; 12 bases agree with TRBD2. Per the germline V gene, CDR1 is SNHLY and CDR2 is FYNNEI. The trim removed 11 bases at V and 1 base at J, leaving 3 bases unmatched. This CDR3 has 13 amino acids. The CDR3 here is CAAGTSGSYEQYF. CDR3 bases: TGTGCCGCCGGGACTAGCGGGTCCTACGAGCAGTACTTC.

The V gene is TRBV28, the J gene TRBJ2-3, with 9 bases fitting TRBD2. After removal of 6 bases from V and 2 bases from J, the junction contained 6 bases not matched to a gene. Germline values: CDR1 MDHEN, CDR2 SYDVKM. CDR3 size: 15 residues. The CDR3 nucleotides read TGTGCCAGCAGGGTGCTAGCGGGGTCCACAGATACGCAGTATTTT. Protein: CASRVLAGSTDTQYF.